The sequence of this T cell receptor beta chain was determined in a study of blood T cell repertoires in COVID-19. This CDR3 is built from 16 residues. V lost 5 bases to trimming and J lost 3 bases, with 18 bases between them. Germline loops: CDR1 MDHEN, CDR2 SYDVKM. TCRdb's copy holds only in-frame clones and misses some; the assay was immunoSEQ multiplex PCR. Of 300,000 to 400,000 clones in the sample, more than 80% were seen once. The sequence was obtained from a man between 18 and 29 years old who had recovered from COVID-19. The chain employs TRBV28 and TRBJ2-3; tentatively, D is TRBD2 (6 bases). The sample was PBMCs or T cells enriched from blood (not recorded which). CDR3 protein: CASSPVGLALTDTQYF. In nucleotides, the CDR3 is TGTGCCAGCAGTCCAGTGGGGCTAGCGCTAACAGATACGCAGTATTTT.